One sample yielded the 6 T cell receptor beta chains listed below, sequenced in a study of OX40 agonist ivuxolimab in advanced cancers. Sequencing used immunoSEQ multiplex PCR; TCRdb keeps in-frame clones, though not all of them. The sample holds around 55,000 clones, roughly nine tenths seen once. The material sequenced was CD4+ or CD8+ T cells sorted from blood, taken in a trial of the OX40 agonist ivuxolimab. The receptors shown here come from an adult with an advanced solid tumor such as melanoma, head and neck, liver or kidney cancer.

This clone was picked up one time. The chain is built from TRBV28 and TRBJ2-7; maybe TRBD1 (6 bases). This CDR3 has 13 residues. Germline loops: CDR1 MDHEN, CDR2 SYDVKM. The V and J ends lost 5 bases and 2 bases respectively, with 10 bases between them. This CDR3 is CASSTHRAYEQYV. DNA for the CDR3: TGTGCCAGCAGTACCCACAGGGCCTACGAGCAGTACGTC.

CDR3 sequence (DNA): TGTGCCAGCAGTTTGGCCCGACAGGGGTATCAGCCCCAGCATTTT. Amino acid sequence: CASSLARQGYQPQHF. The chain combines TRBV28 with TRBJ1-5; the match to TRBD1 covers 8 bases. Trimming took 3 bases from V and 5 from J; bases not matched to a gene: 6. This CDR3 has 15 residues. Germline values: CDR1 MDHEN, CDR2 SYDVKM.

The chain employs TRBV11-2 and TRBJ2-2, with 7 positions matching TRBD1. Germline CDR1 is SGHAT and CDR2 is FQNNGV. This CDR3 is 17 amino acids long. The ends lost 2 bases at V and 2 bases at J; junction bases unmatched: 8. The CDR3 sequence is CASSLNRGSFNTGELFF. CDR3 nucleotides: TGTGCCAGCAGCTTAAACAGGGGATCGTTTAACACCGGGGAGCTGTTTTTT.

CDR3 DNA: TGTGCCACCAAGGGCGCAGCCGGTGGTTCACCCCTCCACTTT. Its translation is CATKGAAGGSPLHF. The chain is built from TRBV6-1 and TRBJ1-6; D is unclear. The CDR3 has 14 residues. V gave up 10 bases and J gave up 9 bases, with 19 bases separating them. The germline V gene encodes CDR1 MNHNS and CDR2 SASEGT.

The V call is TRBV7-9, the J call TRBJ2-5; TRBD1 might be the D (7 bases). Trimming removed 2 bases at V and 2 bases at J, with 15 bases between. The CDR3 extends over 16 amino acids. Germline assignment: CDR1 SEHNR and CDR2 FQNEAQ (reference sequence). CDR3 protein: CASSLLQGGGQETQYF. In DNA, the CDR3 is TGTGCCAGCAGCTTACTGCAGGGGGGAGGACAAGAGACCCAGTACTTC.

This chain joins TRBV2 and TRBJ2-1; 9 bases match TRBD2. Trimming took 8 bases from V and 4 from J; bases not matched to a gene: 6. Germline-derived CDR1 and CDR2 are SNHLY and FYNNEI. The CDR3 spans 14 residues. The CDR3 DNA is TGTGCCAGCCGCGCGGGAGGGCCTTACAATGAGCAGTTCTTC. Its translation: CASRAGGPYNEQFF. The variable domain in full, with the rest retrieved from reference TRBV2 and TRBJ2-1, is EPEVTQTPSHQVTQMGQEVILRCVPISNHLYFYWYRQILGQKVEFLVSFYNNEISEKSEIFDDQFSVERPDGSNFTLKIRSTKLEDSAMYFCASRAGGPYNEQFFGPGTRLTVL.